This TCR beta chain was identified in a study of blood T cells in healthy people across ages. Study conclusions and caveats: CMV status of donors was unknown, possibly confounding expanded clonotype changes. Naive T cell percentage and TCR beta diversity correlated strongly.

For the second PCR, which ran for 7 to 11 cycles, a sample-barcoded 5' primer and a J-beta primer mix were used. Every cDNA molecule carried a tag from a template-switch adaptor bearing 12 random nucleotides. Samples each returned at least 3 million CDR3-containing paired-end reads. In TCRdb, the 5' RACE reads were re-called with MiXCR into one record per CDR3 protein. The sample carries 550,000 to 750,000 distinct CDR3 sequences, approximately 21% recorded once. Points on this clonotype: Its specificity is not known.

Trimming cost V 0 bases and J 9 bases, with 6 bases left between them. CDR1 and CDR2 from the germline V gene are LGHDT and YNNKEL (reference sequence). This CDR3 region has 13 residues. Sequencing used blood. This TCR derives from an older man in good health. The rearrangement links TRBV3-1 to TRBJ1-6; D is uncertain. CDR3 DNA sequence: TGTGCCAGCAGCCAAGATTGGGGTTCACCCCTCCACTTT. Residues: CASSQDWGSPLHF.